These 29 T cell receptor beta chains were sequenced from one sample in a study of T cell responses to AZD1222 COVID-19 vaccine. Assay: immunoSEQ multiplex PCR; the TCRdb copy retains only in-frame clones and omits some. The table has almost 65,000 clones, around 84% seen once; the top ten hold less than 9.5%. Sequenced here: peripheral blood, sampled on day 0 of AZD1222 vaccination. Source of these receptors: an adult in good health.

The chain combines TRBV4-3 with TRBJ2-7; 8 bases fit TRBD1. Losses at the gene ends were 1 base for V and 2 bases for J; bases not matched to a gene: 4. CDR3 length: 15 amino acids. Germline V gene data show CDR1 as LGHNA and CDR2 as YSLEER. DNA of the CDR3: TGCGCCAGCAGCCAAGCCGCGACAGGGGCCTACGAGCAGTACTTC. Its translation: CASSQAATGAYEQYF.

V is TRBV7-8 and J is TRBJ2-3; the D gene could be TRBD1 or TRBD2 (5 bases each). V was shortened by 4 bases and J by 0 bases, with 14 bases between the two germline ends. The CDR3 is 16 residues long. Germline assignment: CDR1 SGHVS and CDR2 FQNEAQ. CDR3 DNA sequence: TGTGCCAGCAGCTACGACGGGACCCCGAGCACAGATACGCAGTATTTT. This sequence encodes CASSYDGTPSTDTQYF.

The chain combines TRBV19 with TRBJ1-5, with 7 bases matching TRBD1. This CDR3 spans 16 amino acids. Per germline, CDR1 LNHDA and CDR2 SQIVND (reference sequence). Trimming took 0 bases from V and 2 from J; bases not matched to a gene: 4. The CDR3 sequence: CASSIEPGTGNQPQHF. The CDR3 bases are TGTGCCAGTAGTATAGAACCCGGGACAGGCAATCAGCCCCAGCATTTT.

The V and J genes are TRBV13 and TRBJ1-1; D is uncertain. The CDR3 runs to 13 residues. V was trimmed by 2 bases and J by 0 bases, leaving 4 bases between them. CDR1 is PRHDT, CDR2 FYEKMQ, per germline (reference sequence). CDR3 sequence reads: CASSLNMNTEAFF. For the CDR3, the DNA is TGTGCCAGCAGCTTAAATATGAACACTGAAGCTTTCTTT. Full variable domain (outside the CDR3, taken from reference TRBV13 and TRBJ1-1): AAGVIQSPRHLIKEKRETATLKCYPIPRHDTVYWYQQGPGQDPQFLISFYEKMQSDKGSIPDRFSAQQFSDYHSELNMSSLELGDSALYFCASSLNMNTEAFFGQGTRLTVV.

The J gene is TRBJ2-3, the V gene TRBV6-1; D is possibly TRBD2 (5 bases). This CDR3 has 14 amino acids. Germline V gene data show CDR1 as MNHNS and CDR2 as SASEGT. The V end lost 0 bases, the J end lost 3 bases, and 7 bases lay between the germline ends. The CDR3 region is CASSEARTTDTQYF. As DNA, the CDR3 is TGTGCCAGCAGTGAAGCGAGGACTACAGATACGCAGTATTTT.

This clone was seen only a few times. The chain uses TRBV7-8 and TRBJ1-1; tentatively, D is TRBD1 (6 bases). The CDR3 runs 14 residues. The germline gives CDR1 SGHVS, CDR2 FQNEAQ. The V gene lost 3 bases and the J gene lost 4 bases, with 12 bases spanning the gap. Here the CDR3 reads CASSFQGQGTEAFF. In DNA, the CDR3 is TGTGCCAGCAGCTTCCAGGGGCAGGGCACTGAAGCTTTCTTT.

V is TRBV4-3 and J is TRBJ1-1, with D uncertain. There are 15 residues in the CDR3. The V gene lost 0 bases and the J gene lost 0 bases, with 8 bases spanning the gap. CDR1 LGHNA and CDR2 YSLEER come from the germline V gene. Written as DNA, the CDR3 is TGCGCCAGCAGCCAAGATCCCAGCCTGAACACTGAAGCTTTCTTT. It encodes CASSQDPSLNTEAFF.

V and J are TRBV6-4 and TRBJ2-3, with D maybe TRBD1 (6 bases). V was cut by 0 bases and J by 1 base, with 11 bases left in between. Germline CDR1 is MRHNA and CDR2 is SNTAGT. The CDR3 length is 16 residues. In DNA form, the CDR3 reads TGTGCCAGCAGTGACTCGATTAACAGGGGCACAGATACGCAGTATTTT. As protein: CASSDSINRGTDTQYF.

This clone was detected only a few times. Additional DNA sequences in this sample encode the identical CDR3. J is TRBJ1-3 and V is TRBV5-1; TRBD1 matches at 9 bases. The CDR3 has 15 residues. Germline-derived CDR1 and CDR2 are SGHRS and YFSETQ. J lost 3 bases, V lost 4 bases, and 5 bases had no gene match. This CDR3 reads CASSPGTGFGNTIYF. The CDR3 DNA reads as TGCGCCAGCAGCCCGGGGACAGGGTTTGGAAACACCATATATTTT.

The chain employs TRBV18 and TRBJ2-7, with TRBD1 as a possible D gene (6 bases). This CDR3 contains 15 residues. CDR1 is KGHSH and CDR2 is LQKENI in the germline V gene. Trimming shortened V by 3 bases and J by 4 bases, and 16 bases separated the two germline ends. The chain's CDR3 is CASSPSGTNFYEQYF. The CDR3 DNA is TGTGCCAGCTCACCGTCCGGGACAAATTTTTACGAGCAGTACTTC.

The CDR3 is CASTDSGTGNSSPLHF. The CDR3 DNA reads TGTGCCAGCACAGACTCCGGGACAGGGAACAGTTCACCCCTCCACTTT. The J gene is TRBJ1-6, the V gene TRBV27, with 9 bases that match TRBD1. The junction had 13 bases not matched to a gene; V was cut back by 7 bases and J by 9 bases. Germline CDR1 and CDR2: MNHEY and SMNVEV (reference sequence). The CDR3 is 16 residues long.

This sequence joins TRBV15 and TRBJ2-7; no definite D call. Trimming pared 0 bases from V and 4 bases from J, leaving 7 bases between. The CDR3 is 13 amino acids. The germline V gene has CDR1 LNHNV and CDR2 YYDKDF (reference sequence). The CDR3 sequence is CATSRDPQYEQYF. DNA of the CDR3: TGTGCCACCAGCAGAGACCCTCAGTACGAGCAGTACTTC. Drawing the rest from reference TRBV15 and TRBJ2-7, the complete variable domain is DAMVIQNPRYQVTQFGKPVTLSCSQTLNHNVMYWYQQKSSQAPKLLFHYYDKDFNNEADTPDNFQSRRPNTSFCFLDIRSPGLGDTAMYLCATSRDPQYEQYFGPGTRLTVT.

This rearrangement joins TRBV4-1 to TRBJ2-1; 11 bases fit TRBD2. This CDR3 is built from 17 residues. V lost 0 bases, J lost 5 bases, and 6 bases stayed unmatched. Per germline, CDR1 MGHRA and CDR2 YSYEKL. The DNA of the CDR3 is TGCGCCAGCAGCCAAGATGTCCTAGCGGGGGGAAACAATGAGCAGTTCTTC. The encoded protein is CASSQDVLAGGNNEQFF.

This rearrangement joins TRBV7-2 to TRBJ1-1; D is unresolved. The CDR3 runs to 14 residues. Trimming took 1 base from V and 3 from J, leaving 9 bases between them. Germline assignment: CDR1 SGHTA and CDR2 FQGNSA. CDR3 coding DNA: TGTGCCAGCAGCTTAGAGGGCGACGACACTGAAGCTTTCTTT. It specifies CASSLEGDDTEAFF.

The V call is TRBV5-5, the J call TRBJ2-7; 9 nucleotides line up with TRBD1. The CDR3 contains 15 residues. CDR1 and CDR2 (germline): SGHKS, YYEKEE (reference sequence). With V trimmed by 5 bases and J by 4 bases, 10 bases remained unmatched. CDR3 nucleotide sequence: TGTGCCAGCAGTGGACAGGGGCATAAGGGGTACGAGCAGTACTTC. Translated, it gives CASSGQGHKGYEQYF.

In its sample, this clone was seen a few times. The chain carries TRBV5-1 and TRBJ1-1; TRBD1 might be the D (6 bases). This CDR3 is 16 amino acids long. Trimming took 4 bases from V and 4 from J, leaving 20 bases between them. Germline CDR1 reads SGHRS; CDR2 reads YFSETQ. The CDR3 loop reads CASSPSGGGRGTEAFF. As DNA, the CDR3 is TGCGCCAGCAGCCCATCCGGCGGGGGGCGAGGCACTGAAGCTTTCTTT.

The chain carries TRBV29-1 and TRBJ2-7; D tentatively reads TRBD1 or TRBD2 (7 bases each). The V gene's germline CDR1 is SQVTM and CDR2 ANQGSEA. CDR3 length: 13 residues. Trimming cost V 3 bases and J 6 bases, with 15 bases left between them. CDR3 sequence (DNA): TGCAGCGTTGACAGGCAGGGGGGGAGCGAGCAGTACTTC. The encoded protein is CSVDRQGGSEQYF.

This clone has a single count. The rearrangement joins TRBV5-1 to TRBJ2-5, with D hard to call. Germline V gives CDR1 SGHRS, CDR2 YFSETQ. The CDR3 consists of 15 residues. Trimming removed 4 bases at V and 1 base at J, with 14 bases between. As DNA, the CDR3 is TGCGCCAGCAGCCCGTCCGGCACGGCCCAAGAGACCCAGTACTTC. This sequence encodes CASSPSGTAQETQYF.

The chain uses TRBV18 and TRBJ2-3; 7 bases agree with TRBD1. The CDR3 spans 14 residues. From germline, CDR1 is KGHSH and CDR2 LQKENI. With 6 bases clipped from V and 0 bases from J, the junction kept 3 bases outside the gene matches. The DNA for the CDR3 is TGTGCCAGCTCTCGGACAGGTAGCACAGATACGCAGTATTTT. This translates into CASSRTGSTDTQYF.

CDR3 sequence: CAISETGGPMNTEAFF. As DNA, the CDR3 is TGTGCCATCAGCGAGACAGGGGGCCCCATGAACACTGAAGCTTTCTTT. This chain uses TRBV10-3 with TRBJ1-1; 10 bases map to TRBD1. Germline trimming cut 6 bases from V and 0 bases from J; bases unmatched to any gene: 7. Germline V lookup: CDR1 ENHRY, CDR2 SYGVKD. CDR3 length: 16 residues.

The CDR3 bases are TGTGCCAGCAGCTTAGATCCCAACCAGGGGGCTCTCAATGAGCAGTTCTTC. It is translated as CASSLDPNQGALNEQFF. This rearrangement joins TRBV11-2 to TRBJ2-1; 8 bases are shared with TRBD1. The CDR3 is made up of 17 amino acids. Germline values: CDR1 SGHAT, CDR2 FQNNGV. Germline trimming cut 0 bases from V and 6 bases from J; bases unmatched to any gene: 10. Supplemented by reference TRBV11-2 and TRBJ2-1, the full variable domain reads EAGVAQSPRYKIIEKRQSVAFWCNPISGHATLYWYQQILGQGPKLLIQFQNNGVVDDSQLPKDRFSAERLKGVDSTLKIQPAKLEDSAVYLCASSLDPNQGALNEQFFGPGTRLTVL.

The chain couples TRBV7-2 to TRBJ1-1, with D hard to call. With 5 bases removed from V and 6 bases from J, the gap between germline ends came to 13 bases. CDR1 and CDR2 from the germline V gene are SGHTA and FQGNSA. The CDR3 loop spans 13 amino acids. CDR3 sequence (DNA): TGTGCCAGCAGCCATCGTCTGCGCCCTGAAGCTTTCTTT. Protein product: CASSHRLRPEAFF.

This clone has more than one count but fewer than ten. The chain couples TRBV4-3 to TRBJ2-6; maybe TRBD2 (5 bases). V was clipped by 0 bases and J by 0 bases, with 6 bases between them. The CDR3 totals 16 residues. CDR1 and CDR2 from the germline V gene are LGHNA and YSLEER. The CDR3 loop is CASSQEEGSGANVLTF. The CDR3 DNA is TGCGCCAGCAGCCAAGAAGAGGGCTCTGGGGCCAACGTCCTGACTTTC.

This chain connects TRBV11-3 to TRBJ1-1; perhaps TRBD1 as D (5 bases). There are 13 residues in the CDR3. V was cut by 0 bases and J by 6 bases, with 8 bases left in between. The germline CDR1 and CDR2 sequences are SGHNT and YENEEA. DNA of the CDR3: TGTGCCAGCAGCTTAGAAGAGACAGCTGAAGCTTTCTTT. Amino acids: CASSLEETAEAFF. Variable domain in full (rest from reference TRBV11-3 and TRBJ1-1): EAGVVQSPRYKIIEKKQPVAFWCNPISGHNTLYWYLQNLGQGPELLIRYENEEAVDDSQLPKDRFSAERLKGVDSTLKIQPAELGDSAVYLCASSLEETAEAFFGQGTRLTVV.

This chain connects TRBV7-9 to TRBJ2-5; the D gene is possibly TRBD1 (6 bases). Germline V CDR1 and CDR2: SEHNR, FQNEAQ (reference sequence). The CDR3 has 15 amino acids. With 1 base removed from V and 1 base from J, the gap between germline ends came to 10 bases. This chain's CDR3 is CASSLVGHVQETQYF. CDR3 DNA: TGTGCCAGCAGCTTAGTGGGACACGTCCAAGAGACCCAGTACTTC.

The rearrangement links TRBV25-1 to TRBJ1-1; no reliable D call. Germline CDR1 MGHDK, CDR2 SYGVNS. Trimming took off 11 bases at V and 2 bases at J, with 12 bases between the two ends. The CDR3 sequence is 12 residues long. The CDR3 sequence is CASGYRNTEAFF. The CDR3, as DNA: TGTGCCTCGGGGTATAGAAACACTGAAGCTTTCTTT.

The chain links TRBV2 to TRBJ1-5; 11 nucleotides match TRBD1. Germline V CDR1 and CDR2: SNHLY, FYNNEI. This CDR3 region has 15 residues. Germline trimming cut 6 bases from V and 2 bases from J; bases unmatched to any gene: 3. The CDR3 DNA reads TGTGCCAGCAGCAGGACAGGGGGCGGCAATCAGCCCCAGCATTTT. Amino acids: CASSRTGGGNQPQHF.

The chain couples TRBV30 to TRBJ2-7, with 8 nucleotides matching TRBD2. The CDR3 sequence is 15 residues long. Germline CDR1 and CDR2: GTSNPN and SVGIG (reference sequence). V trimming: 3 bases; J trimming: 1 base; junction bases outside the gene matches: 8. In nucleotides, the CDR3 is TGTGCCTGGAGCCGAGCGGGAGCTAGATCCTACGAGCAGTACTTC. This encodes CAWSRAGARSYEQYF.

The gene calls are TRBV19 and TRBJ1-6, with D unresolved. CDR1 is LNHDA and CDR2 is SQIVND in the germline V gene (reference sequence). V lost 7 bases and J 5 bases, leaving 15 bases between the germline ends. This CDR3 contains 15 residues. The CDR3 sequence is CASNKGSGDNSPLHF. Here the CDR3 DNA reads TGTGCCAGTAATAAAGGGTCGGGCGATAATTCACCCCTCCACTTT. Complete variable domain (other parts from reference TRBV19 and TRBJ1-6): DGGITQSPKYLFRKEGQNVTLSCEQNLNHDAMYWYRQDPGQGLRLIYYSQIVNDFQKGDIAEGYSVSREKKESFPLTVTSAQKNPTAFYLCASNKGSGDNSPLHFGNGTRLTVT.